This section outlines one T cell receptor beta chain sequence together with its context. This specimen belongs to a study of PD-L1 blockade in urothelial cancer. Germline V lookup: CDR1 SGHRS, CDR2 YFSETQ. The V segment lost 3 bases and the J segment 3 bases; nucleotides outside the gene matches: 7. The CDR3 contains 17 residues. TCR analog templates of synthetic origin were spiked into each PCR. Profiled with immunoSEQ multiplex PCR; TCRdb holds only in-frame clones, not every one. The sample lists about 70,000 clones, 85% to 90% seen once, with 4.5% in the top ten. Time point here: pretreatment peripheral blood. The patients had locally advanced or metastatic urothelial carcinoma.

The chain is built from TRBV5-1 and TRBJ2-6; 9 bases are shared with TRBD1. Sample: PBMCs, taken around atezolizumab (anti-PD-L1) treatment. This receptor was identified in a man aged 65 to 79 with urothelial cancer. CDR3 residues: CASSSRDRVGGANVLTF. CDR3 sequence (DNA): TGCGCCAGCAGCTCCCGGGACAGGGTTGGTGGGGCCAACGTCCTGACTTTC. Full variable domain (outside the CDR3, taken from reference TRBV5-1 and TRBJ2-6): KAGVTQTPRYLIKTRGQQVTLSCSPISGHRSVSWYQQTPGQGLQFLFEYFSETQRNKGNFPGRFSGRQFSNSRSEMNVSTLELGDSALYLCASSSRDRVGGANVLTFGAGSRLTVL.